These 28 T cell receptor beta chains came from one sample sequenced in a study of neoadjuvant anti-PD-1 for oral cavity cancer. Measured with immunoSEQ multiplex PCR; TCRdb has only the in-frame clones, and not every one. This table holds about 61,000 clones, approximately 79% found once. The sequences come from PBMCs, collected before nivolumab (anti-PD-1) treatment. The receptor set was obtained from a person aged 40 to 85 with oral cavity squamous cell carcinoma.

CDR3 residues: CASSPGSPNTEAFF. CDR3 in DNA: TGTGCCAGCTCACCAGGCAGCCCGAACACTGAAGCTTTCTTT. J is TRBJ1-1 and V is TRBV18, with D unresolved. CDR1 is KGHSH and CDR2 is LQKENI in the germline V gene. The CDR3 loop spans 14 amino acids. V was pared by 2 bases and J by 1 base, with 8 bases between.

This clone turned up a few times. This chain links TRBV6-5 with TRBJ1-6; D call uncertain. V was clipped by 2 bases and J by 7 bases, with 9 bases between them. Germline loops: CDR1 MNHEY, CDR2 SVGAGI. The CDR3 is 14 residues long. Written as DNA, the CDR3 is TGTGCCAGCAGTTACCCGGGAGTCAATTCACCCCTCCACTTT. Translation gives CASSYPGVNSPLHF.

In nucleotides, the CDR3 is TGTGCCAGCTCCCTCGACAGAATAGAAGCTTTCTTT. Translated: CASSLDRIEAFF. The V and J genes are TRBV18 and TRBJ1-1; tentatively, D is TRBD1 (5 bases). The V and J ends lost 6 bases and 8 bases respectively, with 13 bases between them. CDR1 and CDR2 (germline): KGHSH, LQKENI. The CDR3 is made up of 12 amino acids.

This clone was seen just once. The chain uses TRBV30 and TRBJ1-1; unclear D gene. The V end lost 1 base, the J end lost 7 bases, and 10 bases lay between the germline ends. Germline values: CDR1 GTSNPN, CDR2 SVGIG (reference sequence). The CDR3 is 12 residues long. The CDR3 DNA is TGTGCCTGGAGTGCCGGGGTGGGTGAAGCTTTCTTT. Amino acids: CAWSAGVGEAFF.

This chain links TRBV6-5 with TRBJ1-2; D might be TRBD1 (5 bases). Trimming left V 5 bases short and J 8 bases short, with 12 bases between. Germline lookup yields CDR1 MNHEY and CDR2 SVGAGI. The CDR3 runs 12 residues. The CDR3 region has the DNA TGTGCCAGCAGTACCGGGGCCGGGGGCTACACCTTC. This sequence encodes CASSTGAGGYTF.

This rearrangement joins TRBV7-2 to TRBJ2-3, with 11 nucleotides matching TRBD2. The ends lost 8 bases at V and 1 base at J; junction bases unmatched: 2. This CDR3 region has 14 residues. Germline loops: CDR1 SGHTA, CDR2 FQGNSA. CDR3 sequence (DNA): TGTGCCAGCCAGACTAGCGGGGGCACAGATACGCAGTATTTT. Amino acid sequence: CASQTSGGTDTQYF.

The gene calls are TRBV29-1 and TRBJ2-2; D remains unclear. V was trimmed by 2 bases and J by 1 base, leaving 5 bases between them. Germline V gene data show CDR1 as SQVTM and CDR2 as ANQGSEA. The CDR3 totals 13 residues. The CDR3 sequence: CSVEQGNTGELFF. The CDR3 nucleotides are TGCAGCGTTGAACAAGGGAACACCGGGGAGCTGTTTTTT.

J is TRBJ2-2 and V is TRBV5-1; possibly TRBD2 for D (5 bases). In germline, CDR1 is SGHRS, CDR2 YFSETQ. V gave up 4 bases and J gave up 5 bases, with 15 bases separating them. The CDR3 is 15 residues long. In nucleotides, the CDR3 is TGCGCCAGCAGCCCAAGCGGCTTCTTGACCGGGGAGCTGTTTTTT. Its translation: CASSPSGFLTGELFF.

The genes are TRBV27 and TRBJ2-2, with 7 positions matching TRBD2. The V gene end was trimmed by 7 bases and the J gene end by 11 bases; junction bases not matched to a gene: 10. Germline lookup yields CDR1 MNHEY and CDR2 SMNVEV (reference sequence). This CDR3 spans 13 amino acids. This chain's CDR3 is CASTGGPLSELFF. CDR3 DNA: TGTGCCAGCACGGGAGGTCCGTTGTCAGAGCTGTTTTTT.

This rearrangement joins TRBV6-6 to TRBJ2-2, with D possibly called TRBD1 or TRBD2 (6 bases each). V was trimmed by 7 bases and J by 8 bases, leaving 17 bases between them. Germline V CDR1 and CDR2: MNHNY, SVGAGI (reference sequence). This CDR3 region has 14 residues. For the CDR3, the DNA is TGTGCCAGCACCTTAACGGGGGCGGGGGGGGAGCTGTTTTTT. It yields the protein CASTLTGAGGELFF.

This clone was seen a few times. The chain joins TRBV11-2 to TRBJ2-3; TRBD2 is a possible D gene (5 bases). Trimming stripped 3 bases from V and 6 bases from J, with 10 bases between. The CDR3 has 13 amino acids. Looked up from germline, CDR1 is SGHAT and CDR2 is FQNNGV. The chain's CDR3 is CASSFSTGDTQYF. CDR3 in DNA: TGTGCCAGCAGCTTTAGTACGGGGGATACGCAGTATTTT.

The CDR3 here is CASSPLAGGYNEQFF. The DNA of the CDR3 is TGCGCCAGCAGCCCCCTAGCGGGGGGGTACAATGAGCAGTTCTTC. J is TRBJ2-1 and V is TRBV5-1, with 12 bases fitting TRBD2. V gave up 4 bases and J gave up 4 bases; unmatched junction bases: 3. The length of the CDR3 is 15 residues. Germline loops: CDR1 SGHRS, CDR2 YFSETQ.

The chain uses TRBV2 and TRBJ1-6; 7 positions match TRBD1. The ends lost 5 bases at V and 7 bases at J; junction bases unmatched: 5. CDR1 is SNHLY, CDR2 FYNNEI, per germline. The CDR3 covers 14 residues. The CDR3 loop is CASSLQGNNSPLHF. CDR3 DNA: TGTGCCAGCAGTTTACAGGGGAACAATTCACCCCTCCACTTT.

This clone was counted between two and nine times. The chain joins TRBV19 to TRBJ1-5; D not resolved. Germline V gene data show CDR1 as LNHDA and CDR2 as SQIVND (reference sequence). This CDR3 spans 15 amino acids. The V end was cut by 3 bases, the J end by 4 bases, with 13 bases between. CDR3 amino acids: CASSILLVGNQPQHF. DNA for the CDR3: TGTGCCAGTAGTATTTTGTTGGTAGGGAATCAGCCCCAGCATTTT.

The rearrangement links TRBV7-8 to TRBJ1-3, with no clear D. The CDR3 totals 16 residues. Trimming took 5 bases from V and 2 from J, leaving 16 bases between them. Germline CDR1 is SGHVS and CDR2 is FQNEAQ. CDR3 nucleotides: TGTGCCAGCAGCACTCGTTCCCTATTAACTGGAAACACCATATATTTT. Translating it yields CASSTRSLLTGNTIYF.

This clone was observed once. CDR3 loop: CASSSGRSHFYEQYF. The CDR3 nucleotides are TGTGCCAGCAGTTCGGGACGGAGCCATTTCTACGAGCAGTACTTC. This sequence joins TRBV7-9 and TRBJ2-7; the D call may be TRBD1 or TRBD2 (5 bases each). Germline CDR1 and CDR2: SEHNR and FQNEAQ (reference sequence). This CDR3 comprises 15 residues. V dropped 6 bases and J dropped 3 bases, with 18 bases sitting between them.

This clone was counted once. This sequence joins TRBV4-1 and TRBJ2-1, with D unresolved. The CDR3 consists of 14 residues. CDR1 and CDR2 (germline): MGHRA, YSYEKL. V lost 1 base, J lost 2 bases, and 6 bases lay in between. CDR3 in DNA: TGCGCCAGCAGCCAAGTAGCCACCTACAATGAGCAGTTCTTC. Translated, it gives CASSQVATYNEQFF.

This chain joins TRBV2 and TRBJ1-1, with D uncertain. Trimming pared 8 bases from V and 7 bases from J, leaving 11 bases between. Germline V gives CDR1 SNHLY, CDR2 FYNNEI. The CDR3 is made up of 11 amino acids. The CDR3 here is CASCWAVEAFF. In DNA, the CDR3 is TGTGCCAGCTGCTGGGCAGTTGAAGCTTTCTTT.

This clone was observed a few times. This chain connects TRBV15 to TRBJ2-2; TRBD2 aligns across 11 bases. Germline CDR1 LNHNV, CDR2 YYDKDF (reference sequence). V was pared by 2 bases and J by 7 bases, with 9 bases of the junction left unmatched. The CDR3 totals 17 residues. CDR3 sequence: CATSRSRLAGSNGELFF. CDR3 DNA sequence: TGTGCCACCAGCAGAAGCCGACTAGCGGGATCGAACGGGGAGCTGTTTTTT.

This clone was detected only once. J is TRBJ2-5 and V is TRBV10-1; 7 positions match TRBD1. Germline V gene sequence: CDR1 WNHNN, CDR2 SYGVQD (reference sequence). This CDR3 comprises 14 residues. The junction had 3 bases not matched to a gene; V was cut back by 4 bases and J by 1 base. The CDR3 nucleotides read TGCGCCAGCAGTGCGAGACAGGGCCAAGAGACCCAGTACTTC. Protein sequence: CASSARQGQETQYF.

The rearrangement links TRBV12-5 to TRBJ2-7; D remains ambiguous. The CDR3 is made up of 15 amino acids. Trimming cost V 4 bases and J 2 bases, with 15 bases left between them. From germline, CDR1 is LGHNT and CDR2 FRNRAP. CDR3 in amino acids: CASGSPTHPPYEQYF. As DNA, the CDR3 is TGTGCTAGTGGTTCCCCGACACATCCCCCCTACGAGCAGTACTTC.

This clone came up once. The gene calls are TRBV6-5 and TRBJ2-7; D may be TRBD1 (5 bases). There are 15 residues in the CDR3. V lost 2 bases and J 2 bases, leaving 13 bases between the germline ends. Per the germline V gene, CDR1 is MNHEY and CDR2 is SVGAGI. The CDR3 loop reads CASSYRAGIPYEQYF. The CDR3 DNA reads TGTGCCAGCAGTTACCGGGCAGGGATTCCCTACGAGCAGTACTTC.

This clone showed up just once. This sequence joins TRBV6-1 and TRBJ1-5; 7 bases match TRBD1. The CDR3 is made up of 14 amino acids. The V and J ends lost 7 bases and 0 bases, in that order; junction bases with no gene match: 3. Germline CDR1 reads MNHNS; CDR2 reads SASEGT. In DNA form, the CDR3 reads TGTGCCAGCATCGGGACAGTTAGCAATCAGCCCCAGCATTTT. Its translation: CASIGTVSNQPQHF.

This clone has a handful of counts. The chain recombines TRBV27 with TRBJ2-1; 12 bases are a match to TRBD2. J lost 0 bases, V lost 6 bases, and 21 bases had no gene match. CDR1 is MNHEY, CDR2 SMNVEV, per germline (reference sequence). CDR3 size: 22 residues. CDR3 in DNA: TGTGCCAGCAGCCCCTCCCCCCCGACTAGCGGGAGAACTTCGAGCTCCTACAATGAGCAGTTCTTC. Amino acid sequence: CASSPSPPTSGRTSSSYNEQFF.

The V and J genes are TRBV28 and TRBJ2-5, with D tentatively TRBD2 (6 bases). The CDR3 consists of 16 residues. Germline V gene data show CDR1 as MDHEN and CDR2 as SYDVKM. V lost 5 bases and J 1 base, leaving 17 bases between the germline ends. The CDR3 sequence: CASSPVMDYAQETQYF. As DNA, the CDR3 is TGTGCCAGCAGTCCCGTTATGGACTATGCCCAAGAGACCCAGTACTTC.

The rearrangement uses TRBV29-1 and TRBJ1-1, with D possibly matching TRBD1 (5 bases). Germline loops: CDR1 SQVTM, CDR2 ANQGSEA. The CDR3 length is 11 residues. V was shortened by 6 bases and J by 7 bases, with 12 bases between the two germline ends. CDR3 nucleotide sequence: TGCAGCGTCGGACATCCCTTTGAAGCTTTCTTT. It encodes CSVGHPFEAFF.

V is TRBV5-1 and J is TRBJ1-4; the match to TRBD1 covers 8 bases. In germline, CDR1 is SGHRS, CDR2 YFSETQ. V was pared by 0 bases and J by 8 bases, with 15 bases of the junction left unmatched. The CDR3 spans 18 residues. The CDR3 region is CASSLERTGNGLVEKLFF. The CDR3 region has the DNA TGCGCCAGCAGCTTGGAACGGACAGGGAATGGATTGGTAGAAAAACTGTTTTTT.

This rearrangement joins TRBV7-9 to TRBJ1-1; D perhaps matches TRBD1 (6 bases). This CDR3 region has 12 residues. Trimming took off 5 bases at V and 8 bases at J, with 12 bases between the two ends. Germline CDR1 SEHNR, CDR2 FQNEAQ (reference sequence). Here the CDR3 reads CASSLGTSEAFF. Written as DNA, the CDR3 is TGTGCCAGCAGCCTCGGGACATCCGAAGCTTTCTTT.